This entry concerns a single TCR beta chain. Its antigen is undetermined. Unexposed donor CD4+ T cells date from about 2011-2018, before the COVID-19 pandemic. CD4+ T cells were isolated from the cells after roughly 11 days of culture. V dropped 3 bases and J dropped 1; count of bases not matched to a gene: 1. This CDR3 has 15 amino acids. Per the germline V gene, CDR1 is SGDLS and CDR2 is YYNGEE. The data derive from a study of CD4 T cells in relation to SARS-CoV-2 and coronaviruses. Data came from immunoSEQ multiplex PCR; TCRdb stores just in-frame clones and leaves some out. The table lists 20,000 to 25,000 clones, 78% of them singletons.

This TCR came from a human donor in good health. The J gene is TRBJ2-2, the V gene TRBV9; 9 positions agree with TRBD1. The sample comprised CD4+ T cells from PBMCs, cultured in vitro. The CDR3 is CASSAGQGNTGELFF. CDR3 coding DNA: TGTGCCAGCAGCGCGGGACAGGGGAACACCGGGGAGCTGTTTTTT.